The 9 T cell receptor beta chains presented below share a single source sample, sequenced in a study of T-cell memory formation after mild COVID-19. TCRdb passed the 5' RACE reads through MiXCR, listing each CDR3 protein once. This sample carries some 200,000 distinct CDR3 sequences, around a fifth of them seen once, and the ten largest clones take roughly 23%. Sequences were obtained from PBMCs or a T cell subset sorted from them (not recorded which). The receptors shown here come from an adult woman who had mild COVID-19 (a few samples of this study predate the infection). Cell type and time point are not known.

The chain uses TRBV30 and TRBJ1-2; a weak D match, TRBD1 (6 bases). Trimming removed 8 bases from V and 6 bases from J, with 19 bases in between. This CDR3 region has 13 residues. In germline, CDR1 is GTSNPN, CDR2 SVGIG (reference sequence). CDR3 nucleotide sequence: TGTGCCAGGGACATGGGCATCCGGGATGGCTACACCTTC. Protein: CARDMGIRDGYTF.

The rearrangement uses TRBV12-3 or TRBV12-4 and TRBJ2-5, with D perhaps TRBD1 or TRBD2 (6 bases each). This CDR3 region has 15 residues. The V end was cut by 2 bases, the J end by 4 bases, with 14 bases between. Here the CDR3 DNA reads TGTGCCAGCAGTTTAAGGGGGGAGCGCGGAGAGACCCAGTACTTC. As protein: CASSLRGERGETQYF.

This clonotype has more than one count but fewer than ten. This CDR3 is CSVEGASGIAGVNEQFF. The CDR3 bases are TGCAGCGTTGAAGGGGCTAGCGGGATCGCGGGGGTCAATGAGCAGTTCTTC. V is TRBV29-1 and J is TRBJ2-1, with 9 bases lining up with TRBD2. CDR1 SQVTM and CDR2 ANQGSEA come from the germline V gene. The V segment lost 1 base and the J segment 6 bases; nucleotides outside the gene matches: 13. There are 17 residues in the CDR3.

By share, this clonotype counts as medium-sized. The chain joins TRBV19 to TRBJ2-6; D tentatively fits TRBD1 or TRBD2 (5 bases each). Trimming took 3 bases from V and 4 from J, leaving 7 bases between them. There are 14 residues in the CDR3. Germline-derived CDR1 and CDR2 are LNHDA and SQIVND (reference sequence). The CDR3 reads CASSMGDGANVLTF. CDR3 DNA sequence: TGTGCCAGTAGTATGGGGGACGGGGCCAACGTCCTGACTTTC. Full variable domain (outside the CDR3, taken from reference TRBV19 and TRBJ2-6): DGGITQSPKYLFRKEGQNVTLSCEQNLNHDAMYWYRQDPGQGLRLIYYSQIVNDFQKGDIAEGYSVSREKKESFPLTVTSAQKNPTAFYLCASSMGDGANVLTFGAGSRLTVL.

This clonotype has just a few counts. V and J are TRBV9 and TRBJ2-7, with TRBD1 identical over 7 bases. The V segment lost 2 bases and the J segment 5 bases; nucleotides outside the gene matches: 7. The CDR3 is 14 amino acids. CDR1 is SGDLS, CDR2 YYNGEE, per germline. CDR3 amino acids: CASSVGTAWHEQYF. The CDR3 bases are TGTGCCAGCAGCGTCGGGACAGCCTGGCACGAGCAGTACTTC.

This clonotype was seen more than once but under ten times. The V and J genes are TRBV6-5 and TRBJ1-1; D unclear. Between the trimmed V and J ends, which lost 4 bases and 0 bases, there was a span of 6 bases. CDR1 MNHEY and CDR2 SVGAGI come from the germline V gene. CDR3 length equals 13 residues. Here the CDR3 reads CASSFDLNTEAFF. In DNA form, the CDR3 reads TGTGCCAGCAGTTTTGACCTGAACACTGAAGCTTTCTTT.

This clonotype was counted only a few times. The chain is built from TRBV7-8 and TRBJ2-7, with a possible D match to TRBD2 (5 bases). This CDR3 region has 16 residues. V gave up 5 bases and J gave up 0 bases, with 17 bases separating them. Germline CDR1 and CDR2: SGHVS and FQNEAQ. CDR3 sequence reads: CASSPEGAAYSYEQYF. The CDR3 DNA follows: TGTGCCAGCAGCCCCGAAGGAGCGGCGTACTCCTACGAGCAGTACTTC.

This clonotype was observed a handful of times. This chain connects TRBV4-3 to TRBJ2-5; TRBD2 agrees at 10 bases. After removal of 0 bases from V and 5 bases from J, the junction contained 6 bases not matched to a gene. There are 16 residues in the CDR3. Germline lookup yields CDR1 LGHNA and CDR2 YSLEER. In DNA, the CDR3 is TGCGCCAGCAGCCAAGATCCCCTAGCGGGAGTTGAGACCCAGTACTTC. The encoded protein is CASSQDPLAGVETQYF.

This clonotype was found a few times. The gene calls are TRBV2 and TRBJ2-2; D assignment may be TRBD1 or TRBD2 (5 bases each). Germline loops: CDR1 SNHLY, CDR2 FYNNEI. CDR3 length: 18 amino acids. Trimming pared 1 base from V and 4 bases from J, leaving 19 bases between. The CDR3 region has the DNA TGTGCCAGCAGTGAAGAAGGAGGCAGGGTGTACGGCACCGGGGAGCTGTTTTTT. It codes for CASSEEGGRVYGTGELFF.